Given below is one T cell receptor beta chain in context. This specimen belongs to a study of CD8 T cells in Susac syndrome. A quantity of about 0.5 to 1 ug RNA underwent reverse transcription using random hexamers. TCRdb re-called the immunoSEQ multiplex PCR reads through MiXCR, storing one row per CDR3 protein. The sample carries about 250,000 distinct CDR3 sequences, around 93% recorded once. In the multiple sclerosis control group, patients were treatment-naive and had stable or active relapsing-remitting disease. In germline, CDR1 is GTSNPN, CDR2 SVGIG (reference sequence). This CDR3 is 16 amino acids long. Deletions cut 0 bases from V and 2 bases from J, with 14 bases between.

The chain links TRBV30 to TRBJ2-1, with a possible D match to TRBD1 (5 bases). The sample taken for sequencing was CD4+ T cells from PBMCs. The sequence derives from a human donor with multiple sclerosis. CDR3 sequence reads: CAWSVLRSGPYNEQFF. CDR3 nucleotides: TGTGCCTGGAGTGTATTGAGGTCAGGGCCCTACAATGAGCAGTTCTTC.